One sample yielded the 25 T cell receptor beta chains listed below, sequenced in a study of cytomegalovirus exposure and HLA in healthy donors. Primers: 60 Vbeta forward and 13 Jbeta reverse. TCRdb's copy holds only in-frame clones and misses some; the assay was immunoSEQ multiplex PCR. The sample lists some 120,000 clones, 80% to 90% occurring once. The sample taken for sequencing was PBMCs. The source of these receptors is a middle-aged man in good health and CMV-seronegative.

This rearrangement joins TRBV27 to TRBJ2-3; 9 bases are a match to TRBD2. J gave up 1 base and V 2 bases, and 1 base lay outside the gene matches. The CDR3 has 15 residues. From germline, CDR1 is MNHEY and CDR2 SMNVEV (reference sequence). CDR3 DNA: TGTGCCAGCAGTTTAGCGGGAGGGGGCACAGATACGCAGTATTTT. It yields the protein CASSLAGGGTDTQYF.

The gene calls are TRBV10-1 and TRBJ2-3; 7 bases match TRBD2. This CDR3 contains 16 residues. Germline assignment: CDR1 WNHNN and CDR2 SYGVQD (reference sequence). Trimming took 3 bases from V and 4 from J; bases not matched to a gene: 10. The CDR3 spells CASSDRGEGLPDTQYF. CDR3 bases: TGCGCCAGCAGTGACCGGGGGGAGGGCCTCCCAGATACGCAGTATTTT.

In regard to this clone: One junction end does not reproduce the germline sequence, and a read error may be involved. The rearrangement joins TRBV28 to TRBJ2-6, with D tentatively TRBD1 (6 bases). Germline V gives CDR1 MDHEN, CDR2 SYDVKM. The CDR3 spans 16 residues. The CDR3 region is CASSSTGFPGANGLTF. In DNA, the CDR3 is TGTGCCAGCAGTTCCACAGGGTTCCCCGGGGCCAACGGCCTGACTTTC.

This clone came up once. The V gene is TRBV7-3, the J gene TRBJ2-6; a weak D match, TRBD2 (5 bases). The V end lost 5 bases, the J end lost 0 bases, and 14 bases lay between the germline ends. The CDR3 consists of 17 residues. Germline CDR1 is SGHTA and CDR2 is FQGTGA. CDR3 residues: CASSPPEVFSGANVLTF. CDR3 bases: TGTGCCAGCAGCCCCCCGGAGGTCTTCTCTGGGGCCAACGTCCTGACTTTC.

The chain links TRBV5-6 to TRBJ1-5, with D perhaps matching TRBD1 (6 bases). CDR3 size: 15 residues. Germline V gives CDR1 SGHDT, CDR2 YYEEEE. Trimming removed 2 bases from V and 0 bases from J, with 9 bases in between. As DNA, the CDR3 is TGTGCCAGCAGCTTCGGACAGACTAGCAATCAGCCCCAGCATTTT. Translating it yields CASSFGQTSNQPQHF.

The CDR3 DNA is TGTGCCTGGAGCTTTAATGAAAAACTGTTTTTT. Encoded protein: CAWSFNEKLFF. The chain employs TRBV30 and TRBJ1-4, with D uncertain. The V end lost 3 bases, the J end lost 4 bases, and 3 bases lay between the germline ends. From germline, CDR1 is GTSNPN and CDR2 SVGIG (reference sequence). The CDR3 has 11 residues.

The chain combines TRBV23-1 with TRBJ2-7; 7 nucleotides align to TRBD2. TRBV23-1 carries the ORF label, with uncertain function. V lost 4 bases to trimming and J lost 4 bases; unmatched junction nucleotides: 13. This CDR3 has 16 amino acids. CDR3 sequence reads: CASSPTGEGPPYEQYF. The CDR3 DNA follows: TGCGCCAGCAGTCCTACGGGGGAGGGGCCCCCATACGAGCAGTACTTC.

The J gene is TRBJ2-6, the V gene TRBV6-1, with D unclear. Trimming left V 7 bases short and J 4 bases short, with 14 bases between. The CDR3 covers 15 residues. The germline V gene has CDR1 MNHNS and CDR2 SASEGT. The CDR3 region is CASITVSRGANVLTF. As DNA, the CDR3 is TGTGCCAGCATCACGGTCTCGAGAGGGGCCAACGTCCTGACTTTC.

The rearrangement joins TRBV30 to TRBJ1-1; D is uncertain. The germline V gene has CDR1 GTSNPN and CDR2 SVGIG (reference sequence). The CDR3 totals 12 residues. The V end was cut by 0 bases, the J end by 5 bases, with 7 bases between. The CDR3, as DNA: TGTGCCTGGAGTGTACAGATGACTGAAGCTTTCTTT. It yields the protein CAWSVQMTEAFF.

The CDR3 loop reads CASRNGGAYGYTF. As DNA, the CDR3 is TGTGCCAGCAGAAACGGGGGGGCCTATGGCTACACCTTC. This chain joins TRBV6-5 and TRBJ1-2, with D possibly TRBD1 on 6 matching bases. The CDR3 is made up of 13 amino acids. V was shortened by 6 bases and J by 4 bases, with 12 bases between the two germline ends. Looked up from germline, CDR1 is MNHEY and CDR2 is SVGAGI.

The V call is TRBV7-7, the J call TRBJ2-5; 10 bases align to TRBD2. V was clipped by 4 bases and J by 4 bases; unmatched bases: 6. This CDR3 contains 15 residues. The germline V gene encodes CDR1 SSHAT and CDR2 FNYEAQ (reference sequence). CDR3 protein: CASSSSGGQRETQYF. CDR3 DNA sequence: TGTGCCAGCAGCTCTAGCGGGGGCCAACGAGAGACCCAGTACTTC.

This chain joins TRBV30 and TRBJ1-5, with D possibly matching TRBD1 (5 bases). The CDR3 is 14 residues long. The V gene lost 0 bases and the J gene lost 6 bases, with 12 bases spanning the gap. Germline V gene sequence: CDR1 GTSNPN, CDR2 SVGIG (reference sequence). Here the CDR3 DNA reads TGTGCCTGGAGTGTACAGCAGGGATCTCAGCCCCAGCATTTT. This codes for CAWSVQQGSQPQHF.

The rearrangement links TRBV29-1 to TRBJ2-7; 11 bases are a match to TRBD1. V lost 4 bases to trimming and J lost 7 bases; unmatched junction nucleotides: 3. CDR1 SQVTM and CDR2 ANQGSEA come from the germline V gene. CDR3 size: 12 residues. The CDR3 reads CSVVGQGGEQYF. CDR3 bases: TGCAGCGTTGTGGGACAGGGGGGAGAGCAGTACTTC.

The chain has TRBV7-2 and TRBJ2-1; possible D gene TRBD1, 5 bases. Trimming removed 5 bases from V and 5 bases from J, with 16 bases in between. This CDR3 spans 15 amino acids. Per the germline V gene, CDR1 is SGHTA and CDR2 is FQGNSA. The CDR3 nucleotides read TGTGCCAGCAGCCTCCTTAGGGGATCCCACAATGAGCAGTTCTTC. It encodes CASSLLRGSHNEQFF.

Here the CDR3 reads CASSVAYRGNTQYF. CDR3 bases: TGTGCCAGCAGCGTAGCTTACCGGGGTAATACGCAGTATTTT. The rearrangement joins TRBV9 to TRBJ2-3; a weak D match, TRBD2 (5 bases). This CDR3 has 14 residues. CDR1 is SGDLS, CDR2 YYNGEE, per germline. The V gene lost 0 bases and the J gene lost 7 bases, with 12 bases spanning the gap.

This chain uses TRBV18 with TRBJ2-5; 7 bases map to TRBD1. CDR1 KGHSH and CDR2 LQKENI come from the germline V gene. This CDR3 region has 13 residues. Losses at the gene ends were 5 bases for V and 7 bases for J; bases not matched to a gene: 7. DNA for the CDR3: TGTGCCAGCTCAACAGGGGATACAGCGACCCAGTACTTC. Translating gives CASSTGDTATQYF.

This chain's CDR3 is CASSLFTRTQDSNQPQHF. The CDR3 region has the DNA TGTGCCAGCAGCTTGTTTACTCGAACTCAAGATAGCAATCAGCCCCAGCATTTT. The chain combines TRBV5-8 with TRBJ1-5; D is uncertain. The CDR3 sequence is 18 residues long. The V end was cut by 1 base, the J end by 0 bases, with 17 bases between. The V gene's germline CDR1 is SGHTS and CDR2 YDEGEE.

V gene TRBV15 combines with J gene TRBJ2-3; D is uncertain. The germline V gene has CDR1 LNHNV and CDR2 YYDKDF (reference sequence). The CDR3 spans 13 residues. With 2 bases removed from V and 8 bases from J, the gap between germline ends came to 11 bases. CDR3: CATSRIDIPTQYF. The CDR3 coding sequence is TGTGCCACCAGCAGAATAGACATACCTACGCAGTATTTT.

CDR3 region: CSAGGITEAFF. The CDR3 region has the DNA TGCAGTGCTGGAGGTATTACTGAAGCTTTCTTT. The chain employs TRBV20-1 and TRBJ1-1; no clear D gene. The CDR3 is 11 residues long. Trimming left V 5 bases short and J 5 bases short, with 9 bases between. Germline CDR1 reads DFQATT; CDR2 reads SNEGSKA (reference sequence).

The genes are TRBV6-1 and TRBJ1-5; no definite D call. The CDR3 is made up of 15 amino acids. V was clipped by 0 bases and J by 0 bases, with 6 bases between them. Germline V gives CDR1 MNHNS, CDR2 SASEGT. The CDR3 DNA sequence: TGTGCCAGCAGTGAAGCGCTGAGTAGCAATCAGCCCCAGCATTTT. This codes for CASSEALSSNQPQHF.

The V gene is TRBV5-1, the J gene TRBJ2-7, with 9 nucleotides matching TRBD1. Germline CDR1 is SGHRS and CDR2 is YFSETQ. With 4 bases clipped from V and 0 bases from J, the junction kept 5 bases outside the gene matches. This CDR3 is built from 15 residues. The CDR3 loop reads CASSGGTGPSYEQYF. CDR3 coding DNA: TGCGCCAGCAGCGGGGGGACAGGGCCCTCCTACGAGCAGTACTTC.

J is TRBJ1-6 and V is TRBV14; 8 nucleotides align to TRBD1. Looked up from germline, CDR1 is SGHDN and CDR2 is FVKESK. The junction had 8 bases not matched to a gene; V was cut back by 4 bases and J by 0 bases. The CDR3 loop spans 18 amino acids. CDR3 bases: TGTGCCAGCAGCCTCAAGACAGGGGTATCCTCCTATAATTCACCCCTCCACTTT. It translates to CASSLKTGVSSYNSPLHF.

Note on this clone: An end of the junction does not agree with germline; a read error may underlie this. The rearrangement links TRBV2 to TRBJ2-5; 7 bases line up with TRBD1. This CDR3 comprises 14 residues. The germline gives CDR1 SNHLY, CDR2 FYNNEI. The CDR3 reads CASSEGTGQGTQYF. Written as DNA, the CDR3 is TGTGCCAGCAGTGAAGGGACAGGACAAGGGACCCAGTACTTC.

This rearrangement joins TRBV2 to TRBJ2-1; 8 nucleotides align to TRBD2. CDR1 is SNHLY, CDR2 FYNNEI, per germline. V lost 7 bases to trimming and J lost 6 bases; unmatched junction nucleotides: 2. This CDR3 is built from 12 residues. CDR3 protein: CASTGRVNEQFF. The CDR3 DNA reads TGTGCCAGCACCGGGAGGGTCAATGAGCAGTTCTTC.

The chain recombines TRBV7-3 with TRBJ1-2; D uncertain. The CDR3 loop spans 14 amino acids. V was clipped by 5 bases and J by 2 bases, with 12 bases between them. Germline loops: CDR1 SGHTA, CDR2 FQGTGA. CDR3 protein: CASSPDGLNYGYTF. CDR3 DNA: TGTGCCAGCAGCCCCGACGGACTAAACTATGGCTACACCTTC.